The rows below give T cell receptor beta chains drawn from one sample of a study of human T cells and chemical hapten exposure. TCRdb itself ran the 5' RACE reads through MiXCR, one entry per CDR3 protein. The repertoire holds 81,000 or so distinct CDR3 sequences, with less than 9.5% as singletons. These receptors were taken from a male donor in good health. The CDR3 runs from the conserved cysteine through the conserved F or W. A D gene is named only where the DNA matches it firmly. Clone size, where shown, is once, few, many, or a class for clones that have expanded.

>13|.|.|TRBJ2-1|TRBV12-5
TGTGCTAGTGGTTTGGAGAGGAACAATGAGCAGTTCTTC
CASGLERNNEQFF
>17|.|TRBD1|TRBJ1-3|TRBV11-2
TGTGCCAGCAGACAAATCGGACAGGGACCCTCTGGAAACACCATATATTTT
CASRQIGQGPSGNTIYF
>17|many|.|TRBJ2-1|TRBV10-3
TGTGCCATCAGTGAATCGGGACGGATCCGCTCCTACAATGAGCAGTTCTTC
CAISESGRIRSYNEQFF
>16|few|.|TRBJ1-6|TRBV5-1
TGCGCCAGCAGCTTGAACCCGAACGACTATAATTCACCCCTCCACTTT
CASSLNPNDYNSPLHF
>14|many|.|TRBJ2-3|TRBV6-4
TGTGCCAGCAGTGACTCGACTAGCACAGATACGCAGTATTTT
CASSDSTSTDTQYF
>13|.|TRBD1|TRBJ2-7|TRBV20-1
TGCAGTGCCACCGGGACAGGGGGCTACGAGCAGTACTTC
CSATGTGGYEQYF
>12|.|.|TRBJ1-1|TRBV2
TGTGCCAGCAGGGCTCAGGGTTGGCGGGCTTTCTTT
CASRAQGWRAFF
>13|many|.|TRBJ1-1|TRBV6-2/TRBV6-3
TGTGCCAGCAGTAAACAGGGGAACACTGAAGCTTTCTTT
CASSKQGNTEAFF
>14|many|.|TRBJ2-3|TRBV20-1
TGCAGTGCAGTCCGACCCCGGGCCACAGATACGCAGTATTTT
CSAVRPRATDTQYF
>13|few|TRBD1|TRBJ1-1|TRBV30
TGTGCCTGGAGCCCAGACAGGGTGGCTGAAGCTTTCTTT
CAWSPDRVAEAFF
>15|.|.|TRBJ1-1|TRBV4-1
TGCGCCAGCAGCCAAGACAGAAACAGGAACACTGAAGCTTTCTTT
CASSQDRNRNTEAFF
>14|many|.|TRBJ1-1|TRBV25-1
TGTGCCAGCAGTGAATCTGAGGGTCTCAATGAAGCTTTCTTT
CASSESEGLNEAFF
>15|many|.|TRBJ1-1|TRBV18
TGTGCCAGCTCAACAACAGGGAGCATGAACACTGAAGCTTTCTTT
CASSTTGSMNTEAFF
>19|few|TRBD2|TRBJ2-7|TRBV13
TGTGCCAGCAGCAAAGTACCCCTGATTGGGACTAGCGGGACCTACGAGCAGTACTTC
CASSKVPLIGTSGTYEQYF
>14|few|.|TRBJ1-6|TRBV7-9
TGTGCCAGCATTAACCAGGCGATCGATTCACCCCTCCACTTT
CASINQAIDSPLHF
>15|.|TRBD2|TRBJ2-3|TRBV6-6
TGTGCCAGCAGTCCCGCGGGGGGAAAAGCAGATACGCAGTATTTT
CASSPAGGKADTQYF
>15|few|TRBD2|TRBJ2-1|TRBV27
TGTGCCAGCAGTTCCTCCGGGACTAGCGGGAATGAGCAGTTCTTC
CASSSSGTSGNEQFF
>14|many|.|TRBJ1-6|TRBV20-1
TGCAGTGCTAGAGAGTGGAAGGAGAATTCACCCCTCCACTTT
CSAREWKENSPLHF
>14|many|.|TRBJ2-3|TRBV5-1
TGCGCCAGCAGCTACGGACCGGTCGCAGATACGCAGTATTTT
CASSYGPVADTQYF
>15|many|.|TRBJ2-7|TRBV5-6
TGTGCCAGCAGCTTGGTCAGGGTAAGGGGGTACGAGCAGTACTTC
CASSLVRVRGYEQYF
>15|many|.|TRBJ2-6|TRBV20-1
TGCAGTGCTATTGGAGGGGGGCCTGGGGCCAACGTCCTGACTTTC
CSAIGGGPGANVLTF
>15|few|TRBD2|TRBJ2-1|TRBV20-1
TGCAGTGCGCTGGGGGGGAGGGTTATGGGAAATGAGCAGTTCTTC
CSALGGRVMGNEQFF
>13|many|TRBD1|TRBJ1-6|TRBV29-1
TGCAGCGTCAGGACAGGAGATAATTCACCCCTCCACTTT
CSVRTGDNSPLHF
>14|few|.|TRBJ2-3|TRBV15
TGTGCCACCAGCAGGGGACACCGAATGGATACGCAGTATTTT
CATSRGHRMDTQYF
>16|many|.|TRBJ2-7|TRBV12-3/TRBV12-4
TGTGCCAGCAGCTTCCGGCAGATTAGCGGTGGCTACGAGCAGTACTTC
CASSFRQISGGYEQYF
>16|.|.|TRBJ1-2|TRBV18
TGTGCCAGCTCACCATGGGTAGAGAGGGGCAACTATGGCTACACCTTC
CASSPWVERGNYGYTF
>14|few|.|TRBJ1-2|TRBV2
TGTGCCAGCAGTGAAGGAGGTGGAAACTATGGCTACACCTTC
CASSEGGGNYGYTF
>15|.|.|TRBJ1-1|TRBV20-1
TGCAGTGCTAGAGTCCGGAATCCGGGGCCATCTCAAGCTTTCTTT
CSARVRNPGPSQAFF
>15|many|.|TRBJ2-5|TRBV7-9
TGTGCCAGCAGCCAAATCCGGGACTCCGAAGAGACCCAGTACTTC
CASSQIRDSEETQYF
>15|many|TRBD1|TRBJ2-3|TRBV7-3
TGTGCCAGCAGCCCCCACACAGGGGCCACAGATACGCAGTATTTT
CASSPHTGATDTQYF
>15|many|TRBD2|TRBJ2-1|TRBV6-5
TGTGCCAGCAGTTACGGGGCTAGCGGCTACAATGAGCGGTTCTTC
CASSYGASGYNERFF
>11|many|.|TRBJ1-4|TRBV29-1
TGCAGCGCCCGATCGAACGAAAAACTGTTTTTT
CSARSNEKLFF